One and the same sample provided the 20 T cell receptor beta chains below, sequenced in a study of blood T cell repertoires in COVID-19. Data came from immunoSEQ multiplex PCR; TCRdb stores just in-frame clones and leaves some out. This sample has about 180,000 clones, with about 81% found just once. Source material: peripheral blood. The receptor source for this set is an elderly woman with COVID-19, enrolled during active disease.

There are a few counts of this clone. This rearrangement joins TRBV7-8 to TRBJ1-4; 7 bases agree with TRBD1. The V and J ends lost 1 base and 5 bases, in that order; junction bases with no gene match: 4. This CDR3 region has 15 residues. Germline V gives CDR1 SGHVS, CDR2 FQNEAQ. CDR3 sequence (DNA): TGTGCCAGCAGCTTAGGATGGACAGGAAATGAAAAACTGTTTTTT. This translates into CASSLGWTGNEKLFF. Together with reference TRBV7-8 and TRBJ1-4, the CDR3 gives the full variable domain: GAGVSQSPRYKVAKRGQDVALRCDPISGHVSLFWYQQALGQGPEFLTYFQNEAQLDKSGLPSDRFFAERPEGSVSTLKIQRTQQEDSAVYLCASSLGWTGNEKLFFGSGTQLSVL.

The chain recombines TRBV4-1 with TRBJ1-2; perhaps TRBD1 as D (5 bases). Trimming pared 4 bases from V and 4 bases from J, leaving 16 bases between. CDR1 is MGHRA and CDR2 is YSYEKL in the germline V gene. This CDR3 comprises 15 residues. The CDR3 coding sequence is TGCGCCAGCAGCCCGTTAGACAGATCAAGCTATGGCTACACCTTC. Translating gives CASSPLDRSSYGYTF.

This chain uses TRBV5-1 with TRBJ2-3; TRBD1 agrees at 8 bases. Trimming cost V 6 bases and J 0 bases; bases outside gene matches: 3. Germline V gives CDR1 SGHRS, CDR2 YFSETQ. The CDR3 loop spans 14 amino acids. The CDR3 nucleotides read TGCGCCAGCAAGACAGGGGCCAGCACAGATACGCAGTATTTT. As protein: CASKTGASTDTQYF.

CDR3 DNA: TGTGCCAGCAGGCAGGAGGCTGCAACTAATGAAAAACTGTTTTTT. This codes for CASRQEAATNEKLFF. The chain combines TRBV28 with TRBJ1-4; no definite D call. This CDR3 region has 15 residues. Trimming cost V 6 bases and J 0 bases, with 11 bases left between them. The germline V gene encodes CDR1 MDHEN and CDR2 SYDVKM.

The rearrangement uses TRBV18 and TRBJ1-5; 10 nucleotides align to TRBD1. The CDR3 is made up of 20 amino acids. Germline V gives CDR1 KGHSH, CDR2 LQKENI. Losses at the gene ends were 2 bases for V and 0 bases for J; bases not matched to a gene: 13. The CDR3 nucleotides read TGTGCCAGCTCACCAATGGCTCCGGGACAGGGGACTTATAGCAATCAGCCCCAGCATTTT. Amino acids: CASSPMAPGQGTYSNQPQHF.

This sequence joins TRBV11-3 and TRBJ2-7; 7 bases align to TRBD2. This CDR3 is 12 amino acids long. J lost 6 bases, V lost 8 bases, and 7 bases had no gene match. Per the germline V gene, CDR1 is SGHNT and CDR2 is YENEEA. The CDR3 protein is CASRGGEGEQYF. Written as DNA, the CDR3 is TGTGCCAGCCGGGGAGGGGAAGGCGAGCAGTACTTC.

The chain uses TRBV2 and TRBJ1-1; D is uncertain. Germline CDR1 reads SNHLY; CDR2 reads FYNNEI. The CDR3 has 14 residues. V was shortened by 0 bases and J by 5 bases, with 10 bases between the two germline ends. The CDR3 loop is CASSEAPGRTEAFF. The CDR3 region has the DNA TGTGCCAGCAGTGAAGCGCCGGGGAGGACTGAAGCTTTCTTT.

The chain joins TRBV6-2 or TRBV6-3 to TRBJ2-2, with D possibly TRBD1 on 6 matching bases. Trimming stripped 6 bases from V and 2 bases from J, with 19 bases between. CDR1 is MNHEY, CDR2 SVGEGT, per germline. CDR3 size: 17 residues. The CDR3 loop reads CASSPTGPQFNTGELFF. CDR3 sequence (DNA): TGTGCCAGCAGCCCCACAGGGCCCCAATTTAACACCGGGGAGCTGTTTTTT.

The rearrangement links TRBV3-1 (or the pseudogene TRBV3-2) to TRBJ2-1, with D perhaps TRBD1 (6 bases). This CDR3 has 12 amino acids. Trimming took 5 bases from V and 12 from J, leaving 14 bases between them. Germline CDR1 LGHDT, CDR2 YNNKEL (reference sequence). CDR3 sequence (DNA): TGTGCCAGCAGCTACCGACAGGTGGGGCAGTTCTTC. It is translated as CASSYRQVGQFF.

This chain joins TRBV5-5 and TRBJ1-5; the D gene is possibly TRBD1 (5 bases). This CDR3 is built from 15 residues. Germline V gives CDR1 SGHKS, CDR2 YYEKEE (reference sequence). The V gene lost 2 bases and the J gene lost 4 bases, with 13 bases spanning the gap. CDR3 bases: TGTGCCAGCAGCTTAAGAACAGGCCTAAATCAGCCCCAGCATTTT. Amino acid sequence: CASSLRTGLNQPQHF.

The rearrangement joins TRBV6-1 to TRBJ1-5; 8 bases are a match to TRBD1. V gave up 0 bases and J gave up 7 bases; unmatched junction bases: 5. The CDR3 sequence is 15 residues long. CDR1 MNHNS and CDR2 SASEGT come from the germline V gene. The chain's CDR3 is CASSEARTGWQPQHF. Written as DNA, the CDR3 is TGTGCCAGCAGTGAAGCGCGGACAGGGTGGCAGCCCCAGCATTTT.

The chain has TRBV18 and TRBJ2-3; maybe TRBD2 (5 bases). This CDR3 spans 15 amino acids. CDR1 and CDR2 (germline): KGHSH, LQKENI. Trimming shortened V by 2 bases and J by 2 bases, and 11 bases separated the two germline ends. CDR3 protein: CASSPRRQTTDTQYF. CDR3 nucleotide sequence: TGTGCCAGCTCACCAAGGAGGCAGACCACAGATACGCAGTATTTT.

This clone was recorded many times. The rearrangement links TRBV7-3 to TRBJ1-1; maybe TRBD1 (5 bases). Per the germline V gene, CDR1 is SGHTA and CDR2 is FQGTGA. Trimming left V 5 bases short and J 2 bases short, with 15 bases between. The CDR3 is made up of 15 amino acids. CDR3 DNA: TGTGCCAGCAGCACTGGGGACGGGACTAACACTGAAGCTTTCTTT. It specifies CASSTGDGTNTEAFF.

V usage is TRBV9 and J usage is TRBJ1-5; D is possibly TRBD1 (6 bases). The CDR3 totals 15 residues. The V gene lost 4 bases and the J gene lost 0 bases, with 11 bases spanning the gap. Germline assignment: CDR1 SGDLS and CDR2 YYNGEE. CDR3 in DNA: TGTGCCAGCAGCCCCAGGGGATATAGCAATCAGCCCCAGCATTTT. Translating gives CASSPRGYSNQPQHF.

The V call is TRBV6-2 or TRBV6-3, the J call TRBJ1-6; 9 positions agree with TRBD1. Trimming removed 5 bases from V and 7 bases from J; junction bases left unmatched: 9. This CDR3 comprises 16 residues. From germline, CDR1 is MNHEY and CDR2 SVGEGT. As DNA, the CDR3 is TGTGCCAGCAGTCTCATCCGGACAGGGGAAAATTCACCCCTCCACTTT. Its translation: CASSLIRTGENSPLHF.

J is TRBJ2-7 and V is TRBV5-1; D gene unclear. CDR1 and CDR2 from the germline V gene are SGHRS and YFSETQ. The CDR3 is 14 amino acids. V was shortened by 0 bases and J by 0 bases, with 7 bases between the two germline ends. The DNA of the CDR3 is TGCGCCAGCAGCTTGGATGTAGCCTCCTACGAGCAGTACTTC. Translating it yields CASSLDVASYEQYF.

The gene calls are TRBV7-8 and TRBJ1-5; a weak D match, TRBD1 (5 bases). The germline V gene has CDR1 SGHVS and CDR2 FQNEAQ. This CDR3 has 16 amino acids. With 5 bases removed from V and 1 base from J, the gap between germline ends came to 15 bases. CDR3 in amino acids: CASSQGAAGSNQPQHF. The CDR3 coding sequence is TGTGCCAGCAGCCAAGGGGCGGCAGGAAGCAATCAGCCCCAGCATTTT.

This chain connects TRBV28 to TRBJ2-1, with 8 bases lining up with TRBD1. The CDR3 has 13 residues. The V gene's germline CDR1 is MDHEN and CDR2 SYDVKM. The V gene end was trimmed by 7 bases and the J gene end by 8 bases; junction bases not matched to a gene: 7. CDR3 sequence: CASIRTGHYEQFF. The CDR3 bases are TGTGCCAGCATCCGGACAGGGCACTATGAGCAGTTCTTC.

This clone was observed many times. The rearrangement joins TRBV15 to TRBJ1-5, with TRBD1 matching over 7 bases. The CDR3 spans 16 residues. Germline-derived CDR1 and CDR2 are LNHNV and YYDKDF (reference sequence). The V gene end was trimmed by 0 bases and the J gene end by 7 bases; junction bases not matched to a gene: 9. The DNA of the CDR3 is TGTGCCACCAGCAGAGATACAGGGGAAGGTGTCCAGCCCCAGCATTTT. Amino acid sequence: CATSRDTGEGVQPQHF.

The chain joins TRBV4-1 to TRBJ1-1; tentative D call: TRBD1 (5 bases). The CDR3 extends over 17 amino acids. Trimming took 4 bases from V and 3 from J, leaving 21 bases between them. CDR1 MGHRA and CDR2 YSYEKL come from the germline V gene. In DNA form, the CDR3 reads TGCGCCAGCAGCCCAGTCGACAGTCGCTGGTTGGACACTGAAGCTTTCTTT. This codes for CASSPVDSRWLDTEAFF.